This T cell receptor beta chain came from a study of T cells after yellow fever vaccination. The study, taken as a whole, reports: CD4 and CD8 compartments shared a small share of clonotypes.

TCRdb itself ran the 5' RACE reads through MiXCR, one entry per CDR3 protein. The profile shows around 590,000 distinct CDR3 sequences, over 9% of them singletons. V lost 1 base to trimming and J lost 1 base, with 10 bases between them. The CDR3 is 15 residues long. Germline values: CDR1 SGHAT, CDR2 FQNNGV. To note about this clonotype: Its antigen is not known.

This receptor was taken from a man aged 30 to 39 who received the YFV17D yellow fever vaccine. The rearrangement uses TRBV11-2 and TRBJ1-1; D gene unclear. This specimen was PBMCs, taken on the day of the yellow fever booster vaccination. The CDR3 DNA is TGTGCCAGCAGCTTAGGTGGGATACGGAACACTGAAGCTTTCTTT. Its protein is CASSLGGIRNTEAFF.